The 3 T cell receptor beta chains below all came from one sample that was sequenced in a study of graft-versus-host responses after intestinal transplantation. Which antigens these TCRs recognize remains unknown. Repertoires were generated with immunoSEQ multiplex PCR, while TCRdb's copy carries only in-frame clones and drops some. The profile covers more than 40,000 clones, with 90% to 95% appearing a single time and under 0.25% taken by the ten largest. The specimen was unstimulated CD8+ T cells sorted from spleen or lymph node cells, collected before transplant. The receptors were gathered from a human donor who was the organ donor for an intestinal transplant.

The genes are TRBV27 and TRBJ1-3; possibly TRBD1 for D (6 bases). Trimming removed 5 bases at V and 2 bases at J, with 16 bases between. CDR1 and CDR2 from the germline V gene are MNHEY and SMNVEV (reference sequence). The CDR3 consists of 16 residues. The CDR3 region has the DNA TGTGCCAGCAGTGAACGACAGGCGGATCCTGGAAACACCATATATTTT. Protein: CASSERQADPGNTIYF.

J is TRBJ2-2 and V is TRBV27, with 9 bases that match TRBD2. CDR3 size: 16 residues. V was pared by 4 bases and J by 5 bases, with 8 bases of the junction left unmatched. From germline, CDR1 is MNHEY and CDR2 SMNVEV (reference sequence). The CDR3 region is CASSSGRGGGTGELFF. CDR3 bases: TGTGCCAGCAGTTCGGGGCGGGGGGGCGGTACCGGGGAGCTGTTTTTT.

The chain uses TRBV9 and TRBJ2-1; D perhaps matches TRBD1 (5 bases). With 1 base removed from V and 6 bases from J, the gap between germline ends came to 11 bases. There are 14 residues in the CDR3. Germline lookup yields CDR1 SGDLS and CDR2 YYNGEE. The CDR3 DNA sequence: TGTGCCAGCAGCGTAAGTGACAGTCGCAATGAGCAGTTCTTC. This sequence encodes CASSVSDSRNEQFF.